This TCR beta chain came from a study of T-cell reconstitution after alpha-beta-depleted transplantation in children. Trimming removed 2 bases at V and 10 bases at J, with 11 bases between. Germline CDR1 and CDR2: SEHNR and FQNEAQ (reference sequence). This CDR3 contains 12 residues. This clonotype has only a few counts. Preparation of the TCRbeta library involved a method that used unique molecular identifiers. One entry per CDR3 protein results from TCRdb running MiXCR on the PCR reads. The repertoire holds roughly 500,000 distinct CDR3 sequences, around a third seen once, with 2% to 3% in the top ten.

The V gene is TRBV7-9, the J gene TRBJ1-1; D is ambiguous. The sequenced sample was PBMCs from the stem cell graft donor, obtained from the stem cell graft. This TCR came from a human donor who donated a stem cell graft to a child with aplastic anemia. DNA of the CDR3: TGTGCCAGCAGCTTAAGTCAGGAGGGAGCTTTCTTT. Translating gives CASSLSQEGAFF. Looking up the rest from reference TRBV7-9 and TRBJ1-1 gives the full variable domain: DTGVSQNPRHKITKRGQNVTFRCDPISEHNRLYWYRQTLGQGPEFLTYFQNEAQLEKSRLLSDRFSAERPKGSFSTLEIQRTEQGDSAMYLCASSLSQEGAFFGQGTRLTVV.